This T cell receptor (beta chain) was identified during a study of T cell responses to AZD1222 COVID-19 vaccine. General study points: Dominant CD4 TCR responses targeted spike regions 160-218 and 743-854. Following two doses of AZD1222, Spike-specific TCR breadth and depth rose. Possibly, clonal diversity was underestimated; donors were largely white British and included more females.

Turning to this clone: Antigen unknown.

The CDR3 has 12 amino acids. V was cut by 5 bases and J by 7 bases, with 10 bases left in between. In germline, CDR1 is SEHNR, CDR2 FQNEAQ (reference sequence). Clones were sequenced by immunoSEQ multiplex PCR, and TCRdb holds only the in-frame ones, with some missing. The data show about 49,000 clones, with roughly 84% seen just once and approximately 20% held by the top ten. This specimen consisted of peripheral blood, obtained on day 0 of MenACWY control vaccination. This chain links TRBV7-9 with TRBJ2-3, with D tentatively TRBD1 (6 bases). This TCR was recovered from an adult in good health. The CDR3 region is CASSRGQNTQYF. CDR3 DNA: TGTGCCAGCAGCCGCGGACAGAATACGCAGTATTTT.